These 27 T cell receptor beta chains came from one sample sequenced in a study of CD4 T cells in relation to SARS-CoV-2 and coronaviruses. Antigen specificity for these receptors is unknown. Method: immunoSEQ multiplex PCR; TCRdb's copy keeps in-frame clones and lacks some. The repertoire holds some 16,000 clones, with approximately 73% as singletons. CD4+ T cells from unexposed donors were obtained before the COVID-19 pandemic (2011-2018). Isolation of CD4+ T cells took place after less than 11 days in culture. Sequencing was performed on CD4+ T cells from PBMCs, cultured in vitro. Source of these receptors: a human donor in good health.

This rearrangement joins TRBV6-1 to TRBJ2-1; D assignment may be TRBD1 or TRBD2 (5 bases each). Germline V gene sequence: CDR1 MNHNS, CDR2 SASEGT. The CDR3 runs 15 residues. Trimming took off 5 bases at V and 9 bases at J, with 20 bases between the two ends. Written as DNA, the CDR3 is TGTGCCAGCAGTACCCCTCTGGGGGAGCGCGGTGAGCAGTTCTTC. It codes for CASSTPLGERGEQFF.

This chain uses TRBV4-1 with TRBJ2-1, with D unclear. Trimming pared 1 base from V and 0 bases from J, leaving 7 bases between. Germline assignment: CDR1 MGHRA and CDR2 YSYEKL. The length of the CDR3 is 15 residues. The CDR3 DNA reads as TGCGCCAGCAGCCAAGGAACCGGCTCCTACAATGAGCAGTTCTTC. This codes for CASSQGTGSYNEQFF.

The rearrangement links TRBV6-5 to TRBJ1-6, with a possible D match to TRBD1 (5 bases). Germline loops: CDR1 MNHEY, CDR2 SVGAGI. The CDR3 is made up of 13 amino acids. V was clipped by 6 bases and J by 7 bases, with 10 bases between them. The CDR3 reads CASSDAGNSPLHF. The CDR3 DNA reads as TGTGCCAGCAGCGATGCAGGGAATTCACCCCTCCACTTT.

The table lists this clone with a few counts. The chain is built from TRBV18 and TRBJ2-3; 7 bases are shared with TRBD1. J gave up 4 bases and V 6 bases, and 4 bases lay outside the gene matches. Germline assignment: CDR1 KGHSH and CDR2 LQKENI. This CDR3 comprises 13 residues. The CDR3 loop is CASSRQGPDTQYF. The CDR3 bases are TGTGCCAGCTCGCGACAGGGCCCAGATACGCAGTATTTT.

The chain joins TRBV5-5 to TRBJ2-4, with a possible D match to TRBD1 (5 bases). The length of the CDR3 is 15 residues. V was pared by 1 base and J by 2 bases, with 10 bases between. Germline lookup yields CDR1 SGHKS and CDR2 YYEKEE (reference sequence). The CDR3 region is CASSLQGPPKNIQYF. Here the CDR3 DNA reads TGTGCCAGCAGCTTGCAGGGTCCCCCCAAAAACATTCAGTACTTC.

The CDR3 DNA is TGTGCCAGCAGCCCGGGGACTAGCGGGAGTATCGGTGAGCAGTTCTTC. The encoded protein is CASSPGTSGSIGEQFF. This rearrangement joins TRBV5-8 to TRBJ2-1, with 14 bases that match TRBD2. The CDR3 sequence is 16 residues long. The V gene end was trimmed by 4 bases and the J gene end by 9 bases; junction bases not matched to a gene: 9. CDR1 and CDR2 (germline): SGHTS, YDEGEE.

V gene TRBV3-1 (or the pseudogene TRBV3-2) combines with J gene TRBJ2-5, with 8 nucleotides matching TRBD2. The CDR3 is 14 residues long. With V trimmed by 4 bases and J by 5 bases, 6 bases remained unmatched. Germline values: CDR1 LGHDT, CDR2 YNNKEL (reference sequence). The CDR3 spells CASSRGLVSETQYF. CDR3 DNA: TGTGCCAGCAGCCGGGGACTAGTTAGCGAGACCCAGTACTTC.

The chain has TRBV19 and TRBJ2-5; D not resolved. Per germline, CDR1 LNHDA and CDR2 SQIVND (reference sequence). The CDR3 spans 15 residues. The V end was cut by 10 bases, the J end by 0 bases, with 18 bases between. DNA for the CDR3: TGTGCCACCAAAAAACGTTGGACGGACCAAGAGACCCAGTACTTC. Translation: CATKKRWTDQETQYF.

The gene calls are TRBV2 and TRBJ2-3, with D possibly TRBD1 on 6 matching bases. Germline V lookup: CDR1 SNHLY, CDR2 FYNNEI. This CDR3 spans 15 amino acids. V was trimmed by 4 bases and J by 0 bases, leaving 11 bases between them. DNA of the CDR3: TGTGCCAGCAGTGCCGGACAGCCCAGCACAGATACGCAGTATTTT. Translated, it gives CASSAGQPSTDTQYF.

This clone was seen once. V and J are TRBV5-1 and TRBJ2-1; 11 nucleotides align to TRBD2. CDR1 and CDR2 from the germline V gene are SGHRS and YFSETQ. Losses at the gene ends were 2 bases for V and 2 bases for J; bases not matched to a gene: 3. The CDR3 totals 16 residues. The CDR3 coding sequence is TGCGCCAGCAGCTTACTAGCGGGAGAGGCCTACAATGAGCAGTTCTTC. This encodes CASSLLAGEAYNEQFF.

This chain connects TRBV5-1 to TRBJ2-2, with a weak D call TRBD2 (6 bases). CDR1 SGHRS and CDR2 YFSETQ come from the germline V gene. Trimming left V 7 bases short and J 3 bases short, with 16 bases between. This CDR3 comprises 15 residues. The CDR3, as DNA: TGCGCCAGCGGCACCGGGGGAATGGACACCGGGGAGCTGTTTTTT. This codes for CASGTGGMDTGELFF.

The chain has TRBV5-6 and TRBJ2-5, with D possibly matching TRBD2 (6 bases). Trimming took off 1 base at V and 5 bases at J, with 15 bases between the two ends. Germline V gene lookup returns CDR1 SGHDT and CDR2 YYEEEE. The CDR3 has 15 amino acids. CDR3 amino acids: CASSLRPGVGETQYF. CDR3 coding DNA: TGTGCCAGCAGCTTGCGTCCGGGAGTGGGGGAGACCCAGTACTTC.

The chain combines TRBV9 with TRBJ2-5, with 12 bases lining up with TRBD2. Germline V gene lookup returns CDR1 SGDLS and CDR2 YYNGEE. V shed 4 bases and J 1 base; nucleotides not matched to a gene: 5. The CDR3 is 16 residues long. CDR3 sequence: CASSFRTSGVQETQYF. As DNA, the CDR3 is TGTGCCAGCAGCTTTCGGACTAGCGGGGTCCAAGAGACCCAGTACTTC. The full variable domain, in which reference TRBV9 and TRBJ2-5 provide the parts outside the CDR3, is DSGVTQTPKHLITATGQRVTLRCSPRSGDLSVYWYQQSLDQGLQFLIQYYNGEERAKGNILERFSAQQFPDLHSELNLSSLELGDSALYFCASSFRTSGVQETQYFGPGTRLLVL.

The genes are TRBV20-1 and TRBJ2-3; 9 nucleotides align to TRBD2. The CDR3 totals 14 residues. CDR1 and CDR2 (germline): DFQATT, SNEGSKA (reference sequence). Germline trimming cut 3 bases from V and 6 bases from J; bases unmatched to any gene: 7. CDR3 nucleotides: TGCAGTGCTAGTTTAGCGGGAGTTGAGGATACGCAGTATTTT. It specifies CSASLAGVEDTQYF.

The chain couples TRBV11-2 to TRBJ2-5, with 10 bases identical to TRBD1. The CDR3 runs 13 residues. The V segment lost 5 bases and the J segment 4 bases; nucleotides outside the gene matches: 1. The germline gives CDR1 SGHAT, CDR2 FQNNGV. The DNA for the CDR3 is TGTGCCAGCAGCCGGGACAGGGGAGAGACCCAGTACTTC. This gives the protein CASSRDRGETQYF.

This clone appeared once. V is TRBV11-2 and J is TRBJ2-3; 8 positions agree with TRBD1. J was trimmed by 0 bases and V by 5 bases; bases with no gene match: 10. The CDR3 length is 17 residues. Germline V lookup: CDR1 SGHAT, CDR2 FQNNGV. The CDR3 nucleotides read TGTGCCAGCAGCGTTATAAGACAGGGGATCAGCACAGATACGCAGTATTTT. The encoded protein is CASSVIRQGISTDTQYF.

V gene TRBV2 combines with J gene TRBJ2-5; 10 bases map to TRBD2. The trim removed 0 bases at V and 9 bases at J, leaving 10 bases unmatched. The CDR3 length is 16 residues. CDR1 is SNHLY, CDR2 FYNNEI, per germline. The CDR3, as DNA: TGTGCCAGCAGTGAAGCGAGGACTAGCGGAGCGGGGGCCCAGTACTTC. Residues: CASSEARTSGAGAQYF.

This sequence joins TRBV10-3 and TRBJ2-2, with TRBD2 identical over 12 bases. V shed 5 bases and J 3 bases; nucleotides not matched to a gene: 1. CDR1 is ENHRY, CDR2 SYGVKD, per germline. CDR3 length: 15 residues. CDR3 sequence reads: CAISRLAGDTGELFF. The DNA of the CDR3 is TGTGCCATCAGTAGACTAGCGGGAGACACCGGGGAGCTGTTTTTT.

J is TRBJ2-3 and V is TRBV28, with 15 bases lining up with TRBD2. J lost 1 base, V lost 5 bases, and 4 bases had no gene match. The CDR3 spans 17 residues. In germline, CDR1 is MDHEN, CDR2 SYDVKM. This CDR3 reads CASSLRTSGRGTDTQYF. CDR3 nucleotides: TGTGCCAGCAGTCTCCGGACTAGCGGGAGGGGCACAGATACGCAGTATTTT. Looking up the rest from reference TRBV28 and TRBJ2-3 gives the full variable domain: DVKVTQSSRYLVKRTGEKVFLECVQDMDHENMFWYRQDPGLGLRLIYFSYDVKMKEKGDIPEGYSVSREKKERFSLILESASTNQTSMYLCASSLRTSGRGTDTQYFGPGTRLTVL.

This clone was seen only once. The chain combines TRBV6-5 with TRBJ2-2, with 8 nucleotides matching TRBD2. The CDR3 runs to 15 residues. The trim removed 6 bases at V and 9 bases at J, leaving 12 bases unmatched. Germline assignment: CDR1 MNHEY and CDR2 SVGAGI. CDR3 nucleotide sequence: TGTGCCAGCAGCCCAATTAGCGGGACCCCCCGGGAGCTGTTTTTT. This encodes CASSPISGTPRELFF.

The chain carries TRBV5-4 and TRBJ1-3, with TRBD1 matching over 8 bases. The CDR3 is 13 amino acids. CDR1 is SGHNT and CDR2 is YYREEE in the germline V gene (reference sequence). The J segment lost 10 bases and the V segment lost 4 bases, leaving 7 bases of the junction unmatched. CDR3 amino acids: CASSPGQGSTIYF. The DNA of the CDR3 is TGTGCCAGCAGCCCAGGACAGGGATCTACCATATATTTT.

The V and J genes are TRBV12-3 or TRBV12-4 and TRBJ2-4; 7 positions agree with TRBD2. CDR3 length equals 13 residues. V lost 3 bases and J lost 4; bases outside the gene matches: 0. In nucleotides, the CDR3 is TGTGCCAGCAGTTTCGGGGGGAAAAACATTCAGTACTTC. It codes for CASSFGGKNIQYF.

This clone has just a few counts. The gene calls are TRBV6-5 and TRBJ1-2, with a weak D call TRBD1 (5 bases). Germline CDR1 MNHEY, CDR2 SVGAGI. V dropped 8 bases and J dropped 2 bases, with 6 bases sitting between them. The CDR3 has 11 amino acids. The CDR3 sequence is CASGGNYGYTF. DNA of the CDR3: TGTGCCAGCGGGGGGAACTATGGCTACACCTTC.

This clone has only one observation. The CDR3 is CASSMGVAWRVPGYEQYF. The CDR3 DNA reads as TGTGCCAGTAGTATGGGGGTAGCGTGGCGGGTCCCGGGTTACGAGCAGTACTTC. This sequence joins TRBV19 and TRBJ2-7; the D gene could be TRBD1 or TRBD2 (5 bases each). Germline CDR1 and CDR2: LNHDA and SQIVND (reference sequence). The V end lost 3 bases, the J end lost 4 bases, and 25 bases lay between the germline ends. This CDR3 has 18 residues.

The genes are TRBV29-1 and TRBJ2-7, with unresolved D. Trimming shortened V by 4 bases and J by 0 bases, and 10 bases separated the two germline ends. The CDR3 sequence is 13 residues long. From germline, CDR1 is SQVTM and CDR2 ANQGSEA. The CDR3 is CSVVIGGSYEQYF. CDR3 bases: TGCAGCGTTGTAATCGGCGGCTCCTACGAGCAGTACTTC.

The V gene is TRBV11-2, the J gene TRBJ2-7; TRBD2 matches at 10 bases. Unmatched junction bases numbered 21, after V lost 4 bases and J lost 12 bases. The CDR3 consists of 17 residues. From germline, CDR1 is SGHAT and CDR2 FQNNGV. CDR3 in amino acids: CASSSILSGLAGDDPYF. The CDR3 DNA reads as TGTGCCAGCAGCTCTATCCTCAGCGGGCTAGCGGGAGATGATCCGTACTTC.

This clone was seen a single time. The rearrangement joins TRBV11-2 to TRBJ2-5; D not resolved. Trimming removed 3 bases from V and 0 bases from J, with 11 bases in between. Germline loops: CDR1 SGHAT, CDR2 FQNNGV. The length of the CDR3 is 15 residues. The CDR3 nucleotides read TGTGCCAGCAGCTTTTTTAGACGGAACCAAGAGACCCAGTACTTC. This gives the protein CASSFFRRNQETQYF.